Each of the 18 T cell receptor beta chains below was sequenced from the same sample in a study of T-cell reconstitution after alpha-beta-depleted transplantation in children. TCRbeta library construction was performed incorporating unique molecular identifiers. TCRdb reprocessed the PCR reads with MiXCR, giving one entry per CDR3 protein. The sample has about 72,000 distinct CDR3 sequences; about 6.7% are singletons. Sequences were derived from PBMCs from the stem cell graft donor, sampled from the stem cell graft. The receptors derive from a human donor who donated a stem cell graft to a child with acute lymphoblastic leukemia.

This chain uses TRBV18 with TRBJ2-1; 10 positions agree with TRBD2. V was pared by 3 bases and J by 9 bases, with 29 bases of the junction left unmatched. CDR1 KGHSH and CDR2 LQKENI come from the germline V gene. This CDR3 has 22 residues. The CDR3 region is CASSPRLKRAGGPSGQRGEQFF. CDR3 in DNA: TGTGCCAGCTCACCGAGATTGAAGCGAGCGGGAGGGCCGAGCGGCCAGAGGGGTGAGCAGTTCTTC.

This clonotype was seen only a few times. This chain uses TRBV2 with TRBJ2-7; 9 bases are a match to TRBD2. The ends lost 4 bases at V and 6 bases at J; junction bases unmatched: 7. CDR1 and CDR2 from the germline V gene are SNHLY and FYNNEI. CDR3 length equals 14 residues. In DNA, the CDR3 is TGTGCCAGCAGTGGACTAGCGGAGGGGGGCGAGCAGTACTTC. Translated: CASSGLAEGGEQYF.

This clonotype was observed at least ten times. The V call is TRBV5-1, the J call TRBJ2-7, with D perhaps matching TRBD2 (5 bases). The CDR3 loop spans 14 amino acids. Deletions cut 0 bases from V and 5 bases from J, with 12 bases between. Per the germline V gene, CDR1 is SGHRS and CDR2 is YFSETQ. In DNA, the CDR3 is TGCGCCAGCAGCTTGGCAGAAACTAGTAACGAGCAGTACTTC. It codes for CASSLAETSNEQYF.

V gene TRBV20-1 combines with J gene TRBJ2-5, with TRBD2 identical over 11 bases. The CDR3 is made up of 13 amino acids. V shed 3 bases, J shed 4 bases, and the junction held 1 base outside the gene matches. Looked up from germline, CDR1 is DFQATT and CDR2 is SNEGSKA (reference sequence). The CDR3: CSASGTSGETQYF. The CDR3 bases are TGCAGTGCTAGCGGGACTAGCGGAGAGACCCAGTACTTC.

This clonotype was found many times. The chain uses TRBV9 and TRBJ2-1; 10 nucleotides agree with TRBD2. Germline trimming cut 4 bases from V and 5 bases from J; bases unmatched to any gene: 15. This CDR3 is 18 amino acids long. The germline V gene encodes CDR1 SGDLS and CDR2 YYNGEE. CDR3 nucleotides: TGTGCCAGCAGCCCGGGGGGGACTAGCGACCCCACGGACAATGAGCAGTTCTTC. The encoded protein is CASSPGGTSDPTDNEQFF.

This clonotype has ten or more counts. The CDR3 ends on some other residue instead of the conserved phenylalanine or tryptophan, so this is likely a read error. Because the CDR3's place on the DNA is in doubt, the DNA is left out and the CDR3 is given as listed by TCRdb. This CDR3 is CASSKAGEFYKA. This chain links TRBV21-1 with TRBJ2-7. TRBV21-1 is a recognized pseudogene. The CDR3 spans 12 amino acids, including both terminal residues.

This clonotype has a count of ten or more. The chain uses TRBV7-2 and TRBJ2-1, with 8 bases fitting TRBD2. CDR1 and CDR2 from the germline V gene are SGHTA and FQGNSA. The CDR3 spans 15 residues. V lost 6 bases to trimming and J lost 4 bases; unmatched junction nucleotides: 8. CDR3 in amino acids: CASRLERGSYNEQFF. The DNA for the CDR3 is TGTGCCAGCAGACTAGAGCGGGGGAGTTACAATGAGCAGTTCTTC.

This clonotype was seen ten or more times. The chain recombines TRBV9 with TRBJ1-1; D is ambiguous. CDR1 is SGDLS and CDR2 is YYNGEE in the germline V gene. The CDR3 length is 13 residues. The V and J ends lost 0 bases and 7 bases respectively, with 10 bases between them. The CDR3 DNA reads TGTGCCAGCAGCGTAGGAAATTCCTTTGAAGCTTTCTTT. Its protein is CASSVGNSFEAFF. Complete variable domain (other parts from reference TRBV9 and TRBJ1-1): DSGVTQTPKHLITATGQRVTLRCSPRSGDLSVYWYQQSLDQGLQFLIQYYNGEERAKGNILERFSAQQFPDLHSELNLSSLELGDSALYFCASSVGNSFEAFFGQGTRLTVV.

This clonotype was recorded at least ten times. The V and J genes are TRBV6-6 and TRBJ2-3; unclear D gene. The V and J ends lost 6 bases and 4 bases respectively, with 8 bases between them. The CDR3 sequence is 12 residues long. Germline CDR1 is MNHNY and CDR2 is SVGAGI (reference sequence). The CDR3 region has the DNA TGTGCCAGCAGGATTTCAGCAGATACGCAGTATTTT. It translates to CASRISADTQYF.

In this sample, this clonotype turned up many times. CDR3 protein: CASSLQGQRGGYTF. In DNA form, the CDR3 reads TGTGCCAGCAGCTTGCAGGGGCAGAGGGGAGGCTACACCTTC. V usage is TRBV5-4 and J usage is TRBJ1-2; D possibly corresponds to TRBD1 (6 bases). Germline V gives CDR1 SGHNT, CDR2 YYREEE (reference sequence). The CDR3 length is 14 residues. V was pared by 1 base and J by 8 bases, with 15 bases between.

This clonotype has ten or more counts. This chain joins TRBV4-2 and TRBJ1-4, with D possibly matching TRBD1 (6 bases). V lost 0 bases to trimming and J lost 3 bases, with 14 bases between them. The germline V gene has CDR1 LGHNA and CDR2 YNFKEQ. This CDR3 has 17 residues. CDR3 nucleotides: TGTGCCAGCAGCCAAGAATCCTGGACAGCCCCTAATGAAAAACTGTTTTTT. It yields the protein CASSQESWTAPNEKLFF.

The CDR3 loop reads CASSPGLRDTEAFF. CDR3 sequence (DNA): TGCGCCAGCAGCCCGGGACTCCGGGACACTGAAGCTTTCTTT. This rearrangement joins TRBV5-1 to TRBJ1-1; possible D gene TRBD1, 5 bases. The length of the CDR3 is 14 residues. Germline CDR1 reads SGHRS; CDR2 reads YFSETQ. Trimming took 4 bases from V and 3 from J, leaving 13 bases between them.

This clonotype occurred many times. The chain joins TRBV10-3 to TRBJ2-2; 10 bases align to TRBD2. CDR3 length: 14 amino acids. After removal of 3 bases from V and 6 bases from J, the junction contained 1 base not matched to a gene. The germline V gene encodes CDR1 ENHRY and CDR2 SYGVKD. The CDR3 nucleotides read TGTGCCATCAGTGACGGGACTAGCGCCGGGGAGCTGTTTTTT. Protein: CAISDGTSAGELFF.

The chain uses TRBV6-6 and TRBJ1-5, with D hard to call. V was cut by 6 bases and J by 5 bases, with 8 bases left in between. Germline CDR1 and CDR2: MNHNY and SVGAGI (reference sequence). The length of the CDR3 is 12 residues. The CDR3 bases are TGTGCCAGCAGGGGATGGGATCAGCCCCAGCATTTT. Protein: CASRGWDQPQHF.

This clonotype was counted at least ten times. V and J are TRBV10-3 and TRBJ1-6; no reliable D call. The V gene lost 0 bases and the J gene lost 7 bases, with 10 bases spanning the gap. The CDR3 covers 15 residues. CDR1 and CDR2 from the germline V gene are ENHRY and SYGVKD. The CDR3 loop is CAISESGLANSPLHF. DNA of the CDR3: TGTGCCATCAGTGAGTCGGGGTTAGCAAATTCACCCCTCCACTTT.

This clonotype was picked up many times. The chain links TRBV20-1 to TRBJ1-6; a possible D gene is TRBD1 (5 bases). The CDR3 consists of 12 residues. Trimming removed 2 bases at V and 14 bases at J, with 13 bases between. Germline CDR1 reads DFQATT; CDR2 reads SNEGSKA (reference sequence). CDR3 sequence: CSARRRGATLHF. CDR3 in DNA: TGCAGTGCTAGACGAAGAGGGGCCACCCTCCACTTT.

This clonotype was recorded at least ten times. This chain uses TRBV28 with TRBJ2-7; the match to TRBD1 covers 8 bases. The germline gives CDR1 MDHEN, CDR2 SYDVKM. The ends lost 3 bases at V and 7 bases at J; junction bases unmatched: 5. The length of the CDR3 is 13 residues. As DNA, the CDR3 is TGTGCCAGCAGTTTTCAGGGGGCTTGGGAGCAGTACTTC. This translates into CASSFQGAWEQYF.

The chain employs TRBV11-2 and TRBJ2-3, with a possible D match to TRBD1 (5 bases). CDR3 size: 16 residues. Germline V gene lookup returns CDR1 SGHAT and CDR2 FQNNGV. V lost 5 bases to trimming and J lost 6 bases, with 21 bases between them. The CDR3 DNA follows: TGTGCCAGCAGCCAGGGCAGGACAAGACGTTTGGATACGCAGTATTTT. Its protein product is CASSQGRTRRLDTQYF.